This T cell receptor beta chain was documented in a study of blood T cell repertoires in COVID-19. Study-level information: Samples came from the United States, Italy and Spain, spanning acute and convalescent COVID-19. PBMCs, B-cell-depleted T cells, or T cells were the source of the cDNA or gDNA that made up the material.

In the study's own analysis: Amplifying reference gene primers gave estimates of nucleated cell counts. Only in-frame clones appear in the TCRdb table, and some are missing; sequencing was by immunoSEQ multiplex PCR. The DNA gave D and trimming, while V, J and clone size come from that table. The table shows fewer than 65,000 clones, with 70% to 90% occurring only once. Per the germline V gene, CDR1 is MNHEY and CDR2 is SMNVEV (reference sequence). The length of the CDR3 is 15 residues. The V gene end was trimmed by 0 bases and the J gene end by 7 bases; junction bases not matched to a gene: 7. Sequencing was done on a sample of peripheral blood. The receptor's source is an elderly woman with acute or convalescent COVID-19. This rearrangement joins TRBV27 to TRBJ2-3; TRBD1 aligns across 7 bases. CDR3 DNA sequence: TGTGCCAGCAGTTTATCGCGAGGGGGCATGAATACGCAGTATTTT. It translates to CASSLSRGGMNTQYF.